This T cell receptor (beta chain) is from a study of cytomegalovirus exposure and HLA in healthy donors. The protocol was immunoSEQ multiplex PCR, while the TCRdb copy is restricted to in-frame clones and leaves out a portion. The table lists under 200,000 clones, 81% of them singletons. Trimming shortened V by 3 bases and J by 4 bases, and 2 bases separated the two germline ends. The germline CDR1 and CDR2 sequences are SGHNT and YYREEE (reference sequence). The CDR3 totals 11 residues. This receptor was identified in a woman in her thirties in good health and CMV-seronegative. The chain recombines TRBV5-4 with TRBJ2-1; D is uncertain. Sequenced input: PBMCs. This CDR3 reads CASSSYNEQFF. The CDR3 DNA reads TGTGCCAGCAGCTCTTACAATGAGCAGTTCTTC.